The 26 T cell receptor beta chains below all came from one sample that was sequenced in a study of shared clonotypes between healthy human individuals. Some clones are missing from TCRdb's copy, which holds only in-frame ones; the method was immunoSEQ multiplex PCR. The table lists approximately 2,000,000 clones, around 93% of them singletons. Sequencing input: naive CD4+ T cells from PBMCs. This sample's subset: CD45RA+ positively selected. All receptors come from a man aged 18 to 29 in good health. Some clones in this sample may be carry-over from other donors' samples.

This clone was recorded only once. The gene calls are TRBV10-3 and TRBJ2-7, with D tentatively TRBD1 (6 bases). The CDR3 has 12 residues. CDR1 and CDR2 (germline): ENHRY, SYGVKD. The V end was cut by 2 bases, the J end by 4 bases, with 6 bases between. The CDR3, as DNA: TGTGCCATCAGTGAGGACAGGTACGAGCAGTACTTC. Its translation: CAISEDRYEQYF.

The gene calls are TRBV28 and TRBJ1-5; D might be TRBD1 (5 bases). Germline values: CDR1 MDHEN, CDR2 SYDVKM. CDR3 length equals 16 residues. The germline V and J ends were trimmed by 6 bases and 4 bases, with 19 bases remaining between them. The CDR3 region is CASRNNIFDRNQPQHF. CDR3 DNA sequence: TGTGCCAGCAGAAACAACATTTTTGACAGAAATCAGCCCCAGCATTTT.

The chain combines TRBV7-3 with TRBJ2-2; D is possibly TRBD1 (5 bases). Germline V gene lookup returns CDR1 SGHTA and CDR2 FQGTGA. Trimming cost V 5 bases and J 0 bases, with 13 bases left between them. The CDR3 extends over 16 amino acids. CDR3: CASSPDSPSNTGELFF. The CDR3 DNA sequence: TGTGCCAGCAGCCCCGACAGCCCGTCGAACACCGGGGAGCTGTTTTTT.

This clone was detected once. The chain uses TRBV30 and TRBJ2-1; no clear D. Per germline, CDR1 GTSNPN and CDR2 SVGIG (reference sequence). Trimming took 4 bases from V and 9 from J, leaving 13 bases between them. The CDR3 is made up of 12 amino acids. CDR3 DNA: TGTGCCTGGACCCCATGGGGTATTGAGCAGTTCTTC. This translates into CAWTPWGIEQFF. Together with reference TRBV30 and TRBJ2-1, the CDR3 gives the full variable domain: SQTIHQWPATLVQPVGSPLSLECTVEGTSNPNLYWYRQAAGRGLQLLFYSVGIGQISSEVPQNLSASRPQDRQFILSSKKLLLSDSGFYLCAWTPWGIEQFFGPGTRLTVL.

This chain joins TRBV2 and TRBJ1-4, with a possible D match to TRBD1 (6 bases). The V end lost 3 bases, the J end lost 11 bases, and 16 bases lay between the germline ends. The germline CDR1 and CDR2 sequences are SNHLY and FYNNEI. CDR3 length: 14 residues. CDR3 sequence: CASSDRGPGGKLFF. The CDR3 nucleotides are TGTGCCAGCAGTGACAGGGGCCCCGGGGGGAAACTGTTTTTT.

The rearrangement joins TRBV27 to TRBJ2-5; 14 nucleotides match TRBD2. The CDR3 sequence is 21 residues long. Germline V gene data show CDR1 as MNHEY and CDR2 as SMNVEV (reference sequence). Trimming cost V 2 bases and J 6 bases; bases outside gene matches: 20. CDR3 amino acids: CASSLRGTGTSGRPKSQTQYF. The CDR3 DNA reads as TGTGCCAGCAGTTTAAGGGGGACCGGGACTAGCGGGAGACCTAAGAGTCAGACCCAGTACTTC.

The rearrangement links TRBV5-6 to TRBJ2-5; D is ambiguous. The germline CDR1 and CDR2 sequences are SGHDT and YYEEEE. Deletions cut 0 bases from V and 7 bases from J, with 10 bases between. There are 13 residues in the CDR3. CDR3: CASSLERRGTQYF. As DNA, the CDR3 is TGTGCCAGCAGCTTGGAAAGGAGAGGGACCCAGTACTTC. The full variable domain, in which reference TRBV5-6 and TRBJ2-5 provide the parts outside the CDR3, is DAGVTQSPTHLIKTRGQQVTLRCSPKSGHDTVSWYQQALGQGPQFIFQYYEEEERQRGNFPDRFSGHQFPNYSSELNVNALLLGDSALYLCASSLERRGTQYFGPGTRLLVL.

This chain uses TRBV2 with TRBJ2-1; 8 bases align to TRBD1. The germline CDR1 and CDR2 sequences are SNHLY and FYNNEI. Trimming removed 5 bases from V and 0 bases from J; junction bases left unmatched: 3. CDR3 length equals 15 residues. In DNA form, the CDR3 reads TGTGCCAGCAGTTGGGACAGGAGCTCCTACAATGAGCAGTTCTTC. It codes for CASSWDRSSYNEQFF.

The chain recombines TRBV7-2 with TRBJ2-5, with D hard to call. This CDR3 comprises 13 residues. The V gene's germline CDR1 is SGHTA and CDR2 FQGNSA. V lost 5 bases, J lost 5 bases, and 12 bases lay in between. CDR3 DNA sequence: TGTGCCAGCAGCCGCTCCCCTGGGGAGACCCAGTACTTC. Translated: CASSRSPGETQYF.

CDR3 DNA: TGTGCCAGCAGAAGACTAGCGGGCGCCTACGAGCAGTACTTC. It codes for CASRRLAGAYEQYF. The chain couples TRBV28 to TRBJ2-7; 10 bases are shared with TRBD2. The junction had 4 bases not matched to a gene; V was cut back by 6 bases and J by 2 bases. The CDR3 covers 14 residues. The germline gives CDR1 MDHEN, CDR2 SYDVKM.

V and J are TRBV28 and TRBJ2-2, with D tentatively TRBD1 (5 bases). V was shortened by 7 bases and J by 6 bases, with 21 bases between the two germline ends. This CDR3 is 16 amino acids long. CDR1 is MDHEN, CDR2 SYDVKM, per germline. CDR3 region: CASTPHDSRASGELFF. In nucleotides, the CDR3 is TGTGCCAGCACTCCCCACGATTCCAGGGCGTCCGGGGAGCTGTTTTTT. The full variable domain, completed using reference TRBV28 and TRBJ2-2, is DVKVTQSSRYLVKRTGEKVFLECVQDMDHENMFWYRQDPGLGLRLIYFSYDVKMKEKGDIPEGYSVSREKKERFSLILESASTNQTSMYLCASTPHDSRASGELFFGEGSRLTVL.

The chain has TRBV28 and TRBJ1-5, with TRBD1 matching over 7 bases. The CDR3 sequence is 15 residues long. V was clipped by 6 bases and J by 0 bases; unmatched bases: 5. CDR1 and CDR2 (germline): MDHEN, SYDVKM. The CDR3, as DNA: TGTGCCAGCAGACCCGGGACAGCTAGCAATCAGCCCCAGCATTTT. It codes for CASRPGTASNQPQHF. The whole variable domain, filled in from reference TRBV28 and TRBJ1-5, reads DVKVTQSSRYLVKRTGEKVFLECVQDMDHENMFWYRQDPGLGLRLIYFSYDVKMKEKGDIPEGYSVSREKKERFSLILESASTNQTSMYLCASRPGTASNQPQHFGDGTRLSIL.

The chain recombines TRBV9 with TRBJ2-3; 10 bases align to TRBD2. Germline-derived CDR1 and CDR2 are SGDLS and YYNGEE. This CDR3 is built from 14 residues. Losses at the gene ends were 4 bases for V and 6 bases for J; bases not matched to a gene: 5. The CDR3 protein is CASSQNSGRDTQYF. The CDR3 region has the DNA TGTGCCAGCAGCCAGAATAGCGGGAGGGATACGCAGTATTTT.

The CDR3 is CASSREGEKLFF. The CDR3, as DNA: TGTGCCAGCAGCAGGGAAGGCGAAAAACTGTTTTTT. The chain uses TRBV2 and TRBJ1-4; a possible D gene is TRBD1 (5 bases). The ends were cut back, 6 bases at V and 8 bases at J, with 10 bases in the middle. The V gene's germline CDR1 is SNHLY and CDR2 FYNNEI. CDR3 length: 12 amino acids.

CDR3 bases: TGCAGTGCTATAGACTATGAGCAGTTCTTC. It specifies CSAIDYEQFF. The chain carries TRBV20-1 and TRBJ2-1; D unresolved. This CDR3 contains 10 residues. Per germline, CDR1 DFQATT and CDR2 SNEGSKA (reference sequence). Trimming stripped 4 bases from V and 8 bases from J, with 6 bases between.

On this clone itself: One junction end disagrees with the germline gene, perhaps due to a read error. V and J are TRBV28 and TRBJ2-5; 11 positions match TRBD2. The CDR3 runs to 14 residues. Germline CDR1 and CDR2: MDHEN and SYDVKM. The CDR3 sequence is CASNLLAGEETQYF. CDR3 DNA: TGTGCCAGCAATTTACTAGCGGGAGAAGAGACCCAGTACTTC.

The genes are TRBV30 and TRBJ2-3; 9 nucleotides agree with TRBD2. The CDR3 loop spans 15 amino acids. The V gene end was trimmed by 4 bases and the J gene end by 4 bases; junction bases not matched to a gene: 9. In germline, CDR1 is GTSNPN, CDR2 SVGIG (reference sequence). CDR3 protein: CAWNKREVRADTQYF. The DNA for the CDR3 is TGTGCCTGGAACAAGCGGGAGGTCAGGGCAGATACGCAGTATTTT.

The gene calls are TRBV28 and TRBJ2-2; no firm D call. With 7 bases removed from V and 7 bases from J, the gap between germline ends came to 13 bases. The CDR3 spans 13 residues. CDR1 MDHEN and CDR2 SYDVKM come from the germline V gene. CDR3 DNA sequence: TGTGCCAGCACCCTTGATGCATACGGGGAGCTGTTTTTT. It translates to CASTLDAYGELFF.

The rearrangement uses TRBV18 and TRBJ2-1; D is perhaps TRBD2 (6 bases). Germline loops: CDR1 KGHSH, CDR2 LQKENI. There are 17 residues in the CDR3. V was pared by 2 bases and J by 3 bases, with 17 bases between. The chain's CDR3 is CASSPSSTGSRYNEQFF. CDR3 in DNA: TGTGCCAGCTCACCATCCTCTACCGGGAGTCGCTACAATGAGCAGTTCTTC.

This chain's CDR3 is CASSRTSIFNEQFF. The DNA for the CDR3 is TGTGCCAGCAGTCGGACTAGCATTTTCAATGAGCAGTTCTTC. The chain has TRBV6-5 and TRBJ2-1, with 8 bases aligning to TRBD2. Germline values: CDR1 MNHEY, CDR2 SVGAGI. This CDR3 contains 14 residues. Unmatched junction bases numbered 6, after V lost 5 bases and J lost 6 bases.

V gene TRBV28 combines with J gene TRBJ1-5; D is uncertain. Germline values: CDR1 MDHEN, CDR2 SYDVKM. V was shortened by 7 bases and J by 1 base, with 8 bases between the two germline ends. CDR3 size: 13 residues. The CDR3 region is CASIERSNQPQHF. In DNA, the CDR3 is TGTGCCAGCATCGAAAGGAGCAATCAGCCCCAGCATTTT.

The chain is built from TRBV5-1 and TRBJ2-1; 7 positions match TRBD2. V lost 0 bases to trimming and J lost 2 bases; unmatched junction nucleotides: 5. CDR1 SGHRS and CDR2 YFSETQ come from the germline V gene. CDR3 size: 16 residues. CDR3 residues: CASSLDGTMTYNEQFF. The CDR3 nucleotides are TGCGCCAGCAGCTTGGACGGGACTATGACCTACAATGAGCAGTTCTTC.

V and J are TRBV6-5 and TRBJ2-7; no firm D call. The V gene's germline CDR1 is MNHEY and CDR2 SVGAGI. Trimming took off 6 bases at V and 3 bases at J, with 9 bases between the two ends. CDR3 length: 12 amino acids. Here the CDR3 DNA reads TGTGCCAGCAGCTCCCGTTACTACGAGCAGTACTTC. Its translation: CASSSRYYEQYF.

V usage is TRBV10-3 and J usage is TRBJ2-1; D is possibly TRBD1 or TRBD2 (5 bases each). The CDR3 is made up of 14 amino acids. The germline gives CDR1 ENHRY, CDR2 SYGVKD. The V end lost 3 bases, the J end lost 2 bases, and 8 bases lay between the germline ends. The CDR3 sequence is CAISDMGAYNEQFF. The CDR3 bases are TGTGCCATCAGTGACATGGGGGCCTACAATGAGCAGTTCTTC.

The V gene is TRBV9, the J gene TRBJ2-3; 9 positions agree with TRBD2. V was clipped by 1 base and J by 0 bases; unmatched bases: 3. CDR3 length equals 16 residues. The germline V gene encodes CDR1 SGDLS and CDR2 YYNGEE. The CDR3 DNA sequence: TGTGCCAGCAGCGTATACCTAGCGGGGAGCACAGATACGCAGTATTTT. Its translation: CASSVYLAGSTDTQYF.

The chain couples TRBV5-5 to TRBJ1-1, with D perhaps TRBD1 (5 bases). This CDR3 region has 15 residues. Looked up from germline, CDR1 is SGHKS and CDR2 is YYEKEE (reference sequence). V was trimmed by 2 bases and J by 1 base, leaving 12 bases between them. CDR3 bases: TGTGCCAGCAGCTTTAGAGGGGCGCGGAACACTGAAGCTTTCTTT. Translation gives CASSFRGARNTEAFF.